The TCR beta chain described here comes from a study of cytomegalovirus exposure and HLA in healthy donors. In the PCR, 60 Vbeta and 13 Jbeta primers were used. Sequencing used immunoSEQ multiplex PCR; TCRdb keeps in-frame clones, though not all of them. The table records 100,000 to 150,000 clones, 76% of them present only once. The CDR3 is 14 amino acids. Germline CDR1 and CDR2: MDHEN and SYDVKM. The V end lost 6 bases, the J end lost 0 bases, and 8 bases lay between the germline ends. At collection, donors were nominally healthy, but unrecorded immune exposures were probable. General observations from the study: Some public TCRs appeared in many individuals, while most sequences were rare.

A remark on this clone: Its antigen is not known. The same CDR3 can be traced to other DNA sequences in this sample.

Sample: PBMCs. The chain links TRBV28 to TRBJ1-4, with D possibly being TRBD1 (6 bases). The sequence was obtained from a man between 50 and 59 years old in good health and CMV-seronegative. The CDR3 region is CASSPGATNEKLFF. The CDR3 coding sequence is TGTGCCAGCAGCCCAGGGGCAACTAATGAAAAACTGTTTTTT.